These 19 T cell receptor beta chains came from one sample sequenced in a study of blood T cell repertoires in COVID-19. TCRdb keeps only in-frame clones here, not all; method: immunoSEQ multiplex PCR. Of nearly 400,000 clones in the sample, over 85% were seen once. What was sequenced was PBMCs or T cells enriched from blood (not recorded which). All receptors come from a woman between 25 and 40 years old who had recovered from COVID-19.

The rearrangement uses TRBV3-1 (or the pseudogene TRBV3-2) and TRBJ2-3; TRBD2 matches at 8 bases. The CDR3 spans 16 residues. Germline CDR1 and CDR2: LGHDT and YNNKEL (reference sequence). Trimming took 5 bases from V and 6 from J; bases not matched to a gene: 13. The CDR3 DNA follows: TGTGCCAGCAGCTACTCAGCGGGAGTTCGGGTGGATACGCAGTATTTT. Amino acid sequence: CASSYSAGVRVDTQYF.

The chain recombines TRBV18 with TRBJ2-4; 12 positions match TRBD2. Looked up from germline, CDR1 is KGHSH and CDR2 is LQKENI. The CDR3 loop spans 19 amino acids. J was trimmed by 3 bases and V by 0 bases; bases with no gene match: 9. The CDR3 reads CASSPPLLAGGRGKNIQYF. DNA of the CDR3: TGTGCCAGCTCACCACCGTTACTAGCGGGAGGAAGGGGCAAAAACATTCAGTACTTC.

V gene TRBV15 combines with J gene TRBJ1-6; D might be TRBD1 (5 bases). V lost 5 bases to trimming and J lost 8 bases, with 22 bases between them. Germline V gene lookup returns CDR1 LNHNV and CDR2 YYDKDF (reference sequence). The CDR3 is 17 residues long. CDR3: CATSLPGRALGDSPLHF. For the CDR3, the DNA is TGTGCCACCAGCCTTCCCGGGAGGGCCCTAGGGGATTCACCCCTCCACTTT.

V gene TRBV18 combines with J gene TRBJ1-5; tentative D call: TRBD1 (5 bases). The germline V and J ends were trimmed by 3 bases and 4 bases, with 10 bases remaining between them. Germline V gene data show CDR1 as KGHSH and CDR2 as LQKENI. The CDR3 is 14 amino acids. The CDR3, as DNA: TGTGCCAGCTCACCCGTGGGGCAGAATCAGCCCCAGCATTTT. Translating gives CASSPVGQNQPQHF.

This sequence joins TRBV5-4 and TRBJ1-2; perhaps TRBD1 as D (5 bases). V dropped 0 bases and J dropped 6 bases, with 15 bases sitting between them. CDR1 is SGHNT and CDR2 is YYREEE in the germline V gene (reference sequence). The CDR3 sequence is 15 residues long. The CDR3 DNA reads TGTGCCAGCAGCTTGGGTGATTCACAGGTCGATGGCTACACCTTC. Protein sequence: CASSLGDSQVDGYTF. Full variable domain (missing parts from reference TRBV5-4 and TRBJ1-2): ETGVTQSPTHLIKTRGQQVTLRCSSQSGHNTVSWYQQALGQGPQFIFQYYREEENGRGNFPPRFSGLQFPNYSSELNVNALELDDSALYLCASSLGDSQVDGYTFGSGTRLTVV.

The chain links TRBV11-2 to TRBJ1-2, with a weak D call TRBD1 (6 bases). The V gene lost 2 bases and the J gene lost 5 bases, with 15 bases spanning the gap. This CDR3 region has 15 residues. CDR1 and CDR2 (germline): SGHAT, FQNNGV. Here the CDR3 DNA reads TGTGCCAGCAGCTTACTGGGGGCTGTAGGATATGGCTACACCTTC. Translation gives CASSLLGAVGYGYTF.

The chain employs TRBV15 and TRBJ1-5; 7 bases are shared with TRBD1. The length of the CDR3 is 18 residues. Unmatched junction bases numbered 12, after V lost 0 bases and J lost 4 bases. CDR1 is LNHNV and CDR2 is YYDKDF in the germline V gene (reference sequence). CDR3 nucleotides: TGTGCCACCAGCAGAGATCTTAACCGGGACAGAATTAATCAGCCCCAGCATTTT. This codes for CATSRDLNRDRINQPQHF. Full variable domain (missing parts from reference TRBV15 and TRBJ1-5): DAMVIQNPRYQVTQFGKPVTLSCSQTLNHNVMYWYQQKSSQAPKLLFHYYDKDFNNEADTPDNFQSRRPNTSFCFLDIRSPGLGDTAMYLCATSRDLNRDRINQPQHFGDGTRLSIL.

The chain couples TRBV4-1 to TRBJ1-5; D uncertain. The CDR3 spans 13 residues. From germline, CDR1 is MGHRA and CDR2 YSYEKL. The germline V and J ends were trimmed by 5 bases and 0 bases, with 5 bases remaining between them. The chain's CDR3 is CASSEYSNQPQHF. The DNA for the CDR3 is TGCGCCAGCAGCGAGTATAGCAATCAGCCCCAGCATTTT.

The chain links TRBV6-5 to TRBJ1-2, with TRBD1 matching 10 bases. This CDR3 has 14 amino acids. Germline assignment: CDR1 MNHEY and CDR2 SVGAGI. The J segment lost 8 bases and the V segment lost 4 bases, leaving 7 bases of the junction unmatched. CDR3: CASSFRQGAGGYTF. The CDR3 DNA reads TGTGCCAGCAGTTTTCGACAGGGGGCGGGAGGCTACACCTTC.

The V call is TRBV6-5, the J call TRBJ2-3; D unclear. The CDR3 contains 14 residues. The V end lost 7 bases, the J end lost 0 bases, and 11 bases lay between the germline ends. Germline-derived CDR1 and CDR2 are MNHEY and SVGAGI. The CDR3 sequence is CASTRKYSTDTQYF. The CDR3 coding sequence is TGTGCCAGCACGAGAAAATACAGCACAGATACGCAGTATTTT.

The chain joins TRBV2 to TRBJ2-3; tentative D call: TRBD2 (5 bases). Germline V gives CDR1 SNHLY, CDR2 FYNNEI. V lost 7 bases and J lost 12, with 17 bases in between. This CDR3 has 12 amino acids. CDR3 nucleotide sequence: TGTGCCAGCATCCAAGGCGGGCGCGTTCAGTATTTT. The encoded protein is CASIQGGRVQYF.

This chain connects TRBV5-1 to TRBJ2-3, with 8 bases matching TRBD1. Trimming cost V 0 bases and J 7 bases; bases outside gene matches: 7. In germline, CDR1 is SGHRS, CDR2 YFSETQ. The CDR3 length is 15 residues. Written as DNA, the CDR3 is TGCGCCAGCAGCTTGGAGGGGCAGGGGGCAAATACGCAGTATTTT. It codes for CASSLEGQGANTQYF.

This sequence joins TRBV19 and TRBJ1-1; D is undetermined. Germline CDR1 LNHDA, CDR2 SQIVND (reference sequence). V was cut by 5 bases and J by 7 bases, with 20 bases left in between. This CDR3 has 15 amino acids. DNA of the CDR3: TGTGCCAGTAGTCGAAAGAGGGCCCTGAACCATGAAGCTTTCTTT. Translation gives CASSRKRALNHEAFF.

The CDR3 sequence: CASRASGGGETQYF. DNA of the CDR3: TGTGCCAGCAGAGCCTCGGGAGGAGGAGAGACCCAGTACTTC. V gene TRBV5-6 combines with J gene TRBJ2-5; 7 bases line up with TRBD2. The CDR3 extends over 14 amino acids. Germline CDR1 is SGHDT and CDR2 is YYEEEE. Trimming at V came to 5 bases and at J to 4 bases, leaving 8 bases not matched to a gene. The complete variable domain, with remaining parts taken from reference TRBV5-6 and TRBJ2-5, reads DAGVTQSPTHLIKTRGQQVTLRCSPKSGHDTVSWYQQALGQGPQFIFQYYEEEERQRGNFPDRFSGHQFPNYSSELNVNALLLGDSALYLCASRASGGGETQYFGPGTRLLVL.

The V gene is TRBV5-1, the J gene TRBJ2-2, with 10 nucleotides matching TRBD2. Germline lookup yields CDR1 SGHRS and CDR2 YFSETQ. The CDR3 is 17 residues long. With 1 base clipped from V and 5 bases from J, the junction kept 8 bases outside the gene matches. The CDR3 DNA reads as TGCGCCAGCAGCTTGAGCCTAGCGGGAGTGGGGACCGGGGAGCTGTTTTTT. It encodes CASSLSLAGVGTGELFF.

This clone was detected only once. The rearrangement joins TRBV5-4 to TRBJ1-1; 7 bases are shared with TRBD1. The germline CDR1 and CDR2 sequences are SGHNT and YYREEE (reference sequence). V shed 3 bases, J shed 0 bases, and the junction held 5 bases outside the gene matches. This CDR3 contains 15 residues. The CDR3 loop reads CASSSATGLNTEAFF. As DNA, the CDR3 is TGTGCCAGCAGCTCCGCGACAGGGCTGAACACTGAAGCTTTCTTT.

V and J are TRBV2 and TRBJ1-3; tentative D call: TRBD1 (5 bases). In germline, CDR1 is SNHLY, CDR2 FYNNEI. V lost 8 bases, J lost 2 bases, and 16 bases lay in between. This CDR3 region has 15 residues. The CDR3 reads CASGAGYRPGNTIYF. CDR3 in DNA: TGTGCCAGCGGAGCAGGGTATCGTCCTGGAAACACCATATATTTT.

The chain uses TRBV6-5 and TRBJ2-7; maybe TRBD1 (5 bases). Deletions cut 7 bases from V and 5 bases from J, with 9 bases between. The germline CDR1 and CDR2 sequences are MNHEY and SVGAGI. CDR3 size: 11 residues. CDR3 nucleotides: TGTGCCAGCACCCAGGGCCACGAGCAGTACTTC. Translation gives CASTQGHEQYF.

This clone was seen a single time. The rearrangement uses TRBV30 and TRBJ2-2, with TRBD1 identical over 8 bases. Germline V gene lookup returns CDR1 GTSNPN and CDR2 SVGIG (reference sequence). The CDR3 covers 17 residues. V shed 3 bases, J shed 5 bases, and the junction held 14 bases outside the gene matches. This CDR3 reads CAWSLARTGRRTGELFF. CDR3 DNA sequence: TGTGCCTGGAGCCTTGCCCGGACAGGGAGGAGAACCGGGGAGCTGTTTTTT.